This TCR beta chain was identified during a study of OX40 agonist ivuxolimab in advanced cancers. Study information: As their treatment, patients were administered ivuxolimab, an agonistic anti-OX40 (CD134) antibody.

Generated by immunoSEQ multiplex PCR, the TCRdb table keeps only in-frame clones and is missing some. The sample records 60,000 to 75,000 clones, roughly 80% being singletons. This CDR3 is built from 13 residues. The germline gives CDR1 MNHNS, CDR2 SASEGT. The V end lost 4 bases, the J end lost 3 bases, and 10 bases lay between the germline ends. In the case of this clone: The antigen is not known.

Study outcomes and limitations: With doses of 0.1 to 3.0 mg/kg, CD4+ and CD8+ blood T cells had undergone clonal expansion by week 6. Expanded clones belonging to CD8+ T cells outnumbered, on average, those of CD4+.

The sequence was obtained from an adult with an advanced solid tumor such as melanoma, head and neck, liver or kidney cancer. V and J are TRBV6-1 and TRBJ2-7, with D perhaps matching TRBD2 (6 bases). Sequencing was performed on CD4+ or CD8+ T cells sorted from blood, taken in a trial of the OX40 agonist ivuxolimab. The chain's CDR3 is CASSVQEGYEQYF. CDR3 nucleotide sequence: TGTGCCAGCAGTGTGCAGGAGGGCTACGAGCAGTACTTC.